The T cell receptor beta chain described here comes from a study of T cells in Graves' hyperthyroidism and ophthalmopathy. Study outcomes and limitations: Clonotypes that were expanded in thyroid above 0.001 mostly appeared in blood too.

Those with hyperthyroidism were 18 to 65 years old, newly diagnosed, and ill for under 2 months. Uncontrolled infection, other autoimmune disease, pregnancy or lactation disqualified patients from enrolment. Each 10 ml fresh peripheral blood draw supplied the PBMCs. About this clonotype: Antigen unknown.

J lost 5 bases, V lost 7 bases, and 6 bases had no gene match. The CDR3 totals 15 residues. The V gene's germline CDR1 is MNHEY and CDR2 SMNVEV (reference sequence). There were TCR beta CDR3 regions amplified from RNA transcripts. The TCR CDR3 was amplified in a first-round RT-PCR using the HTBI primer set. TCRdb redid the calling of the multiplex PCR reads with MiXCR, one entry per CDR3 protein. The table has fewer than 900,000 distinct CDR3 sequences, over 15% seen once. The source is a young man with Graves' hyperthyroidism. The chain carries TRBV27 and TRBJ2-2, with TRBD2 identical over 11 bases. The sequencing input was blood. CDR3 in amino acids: CASKLGLADTGELFF. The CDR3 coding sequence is TGTGCCAGCAAGTTGGGACTAGCGGATACCGGGGAGCTGTTTTTT.